The 15 T cell receptor beta chains below come from one sample, sequenced in a study of a mutant IDH1 vaccine in newly diagnosed glioma. The protocol was immunoSEQ multiplex PCR, while the TCRdb copy is restricted to in-frame clones and leaves out a portion. The table shows roughly 60,000 clones, with approximately 85% occurring only once. Their antigen targets remain unknown. Sample time point: week 23, last vaccination. The investigators gave 300 ug of mutant IDH1 20-mer peptide in each vaccine dose, together with topical imiquimod. The sequencing here drew on PBMCs, taken from a glioma patient whose treatment included an IDH1 peptide vaccine. The receptors stem from a man aged 25 to 40 with glioma.

This clone was seen only a few times. The chain recombines TRBV28 with TRBJ2-5; D is ambiguous. V lost 7 bases and J 5 bases, leaving 17 bases between the germline ends. Germline V CDR1 and CDR2: MDHEN, SYDVKM. The CDR3 is made up of 14 amino acids. CDR3 in amino acids: CASTPLGKWETQYF. CDR3 DNA: TGTGCCAGCACCCCTCTTGGCAAGTGGGAGACCCAGTACTTC. The variable domain in full, completed from reference TRBV28 and TRBJ2-5, reads DVKVTQSSRYLVKRTGEKVFLECVQDMDHENMFWYRQDPGLGLRLIYFSYDVKMKEKGDIPEGYSVSREKKERFSLILESASTNQTSMYLCASTPLGKWETQYFGPGTRLLVL.

V gene TRBV4-1 combines with J gene TRBJ2-1, with 12 bases aligning to TRBD2. This CDR3 is 17 amino acids long. V trimming: 1 base; J trimming: 5 bases; junction bases outside the gene matches: 6. Germline CDR1 MGHRA, CDR2 YSYEKL. This CDR3 reads CASSQGRLAGANNEQFF. For the CDR3, the DNA is TGCGCCAGCAGCCAAGGCCGACTAGCGGGGGCTAACAATGAGCAGTTCTTC.

V and J are TRBV27 and TRBJ2-1; TRBD2 aligns across 11 bases. V shed 2 bases, J shed 12 bases, and the junction held 6 bases outside the gene matches. This CDR3 spans 14 amino acids. Germline CDR1 is MNHEY and CDR2 is SMNVEV (reference sequence). The CDR3 coding sequence is TGTGCCAGCAGTTTAGTAGCGGGGGGGCTAGGGCAGTTCTTC. Its translation is CASSLVAGGLGQFF.

V gene TRBV5-6 combines with J gene TRBJ2-7; TRBD2 might be the D (6 bases). V shed 4 bases and J shed 4 bases, with 18 bases lying between them. The germline V gene has CDR1 SGHDT and CDR2 YYEEEE. The CDR3 totals 15 residues. CDR3 in amino acids: CASSAQTRDSYEQYF. In nucleotides, the CDR3 is TGTGCCAGCAGCGCACAGACCCGGGACTCTTACGAGCAGTACTTC. Complete variable domain (other parts from reference TRBV5-6 and TRBJ2-7): DAGVTQSPTHLIKTRGQQVTLRCSPKSGHDTVSWYQQALGQGPQFIFQYYEEEERQRGNFPDRFSGHQFPNYSSELNVNALLLGDSALYLCASSAQTRDSYEQYFGPGTRLTVT.

The chain links TRBV11-2 to TRBJ2-1; D unclear. This CDR3 is 13 amino acids long. V was cut by 2 bases and J by 2 bases, with 4 bases left in between. Germline assignment: CDR1 SGHAT and CDR2 FQNNGV. CDR3 sequence reads: CASSLSTYNEQFF. Here the CDR3 DNA reads TGTGCCAGCAGCTTAAGCACCTACAATGAGCAGTTCTTC.

The rearrangement uses TRBV5-1 and TRBJ1-1; a weak D match, TRBD1 (5 bases). Between the trimmed V and J ends, which lost 5 bases and 3 bases, there was a span of 17 bases. Germline values: CDR1 SGHRS, CDR2 YFSETQ. This CDR3 is built from 15 residues. CDR3 amino acids: CASREGEGRDTEAFF. The CDR3 bases are TGCGCCAGCAGAGAAGGGGAGGGGAGGGACACTGAAGCTTTCTTT.

V and J are TRBV5-5 and TRBJ1-5, with a possible D match to TRBD1 (6 bases). V lost 3 bases and J 10 bases, leaving 23 bases between the germline ends. In germline, CDR1 is SGHKS, CDR2 YYEKEE (reference sequence). The CDR3 is made up of 16 amino acids. This CDR3 is CASSSMEGTQISPQHF. The DNA for the CDR3 is TGTGCCAGCAGCTCTATGGAGGGGACACAGATCAGCCCCCAGCATTTT.

This clone is a singleton in its sample. This rearrangement joins TRBV13 to TRBJ2-7; 12 nucleotides align to TRBD2. The germline V gene encodes CDR1 PRHDT and CDR2 FYEKMQ (reference sequence). This CDR3 contains 15 residues. J was trimmed by 7 bases and V by 5 bases; bases with no gene match: 9. The CDR3: CASSLGTSGLLEQYF. The DNA of the CDR3 is TGTGCCAGCAGCCTCGGGACTAGCGGGCTCTTGGAGCAGTACTTC.

The genes are TRBV30 and TRBJ1-5; maybe TRBD1 (6 bases). There are 13 residues in the CDR3. Per the germline V gene, CDR1 is GTSNPN and CDR2 is SVGIG (reference sequence). V was cut by 2 bases and J by 5 bases, with 10 bases left in between. In DNA form, the CDR3 reads TGTGCCTGGAGTCGGACAGACGATCAGCCCCAGCATTTT. It codes for CAWSRTDDQPQHF. Looking up the rest from reference TRBV30 and TRBJ1-5 gives the full variable domain: SQTIHQWPATLVQPVGSPLSLECTVEGTSNPNLYWYRQAAGRGLQLLFYSVGIGQISSEVPQNLSASRPQDRQFILSSKKLLLSDSGFYLCAWSRTDDQPQHFGDGTRLSIL.

V usage is TRBV4-1 and J usage is TRBJ2-1; D is possibly TRBD1 or TRBD2 (5 bases each). The CDR3 runs 18 residues. CDR1 MGHRA and CDR2 YSYEKL come from the germline V gene. The V end lost 1 base, the J end lost 0 bases, and 16 bases lay between the germline ends. The CDR3, as DNA: TGCGCCAGCAGCCAAGTTCTGTCCAGGGAGAGCTCCTACAATGAGCAGTTCTTC. It is translated as CASSQVLSRESSYNEQFF.

This clone has a handful of counts. The chain couples TRBV19 to TRBJ1-1; maybe TRBD1 (6 bases). The CDR3 contains 14 residues. Germline lookup yields CDR1 LNHDA and CDR2 SQIVND (reference sequence). V gave up 7 bases and J gave up 5 bases, with 17 bases separating them. CDR3 bases: TGTGCCAGTACGGCGGGGGGCTACGGGACTGAAGCTTTCTTT. This encodes CASTAGGYGTEAFF.

The chain links TRBV14 to TRBJ1-4; D not certain. Germline V CDR1 and CDR2: SGHDN, FVKESK. This CDR3 is built from 14 residues. V dropped 1 base and J dropped 5 bases, with 8 bases sitting between them. CDR3: CASSQAAGNEKLFF. DNA of the CDR3: TGTGCCAGCAGCCAAGCGGCCGGAAATGAAAAACTGTTTTTT.

The chain links TRBV29-1 to TRBJ2-5; 8 nucleotides match TRBD1. The trim removed 2 bases at V and 2 bases at J, leaving 7 bases unmatched. The CDR3 has 15 residues. Germline V lookup: CDR1 SQVTM, CDR2 ANQGSEA. For the CDR3, the DNA is TGCAGCGTTGAACCTGGGACAGGAAGACAAGAGACCCAGTACTTC. Its protein is CSVEPGTGRQETQYF.

The chain combines TRBV5-1 with TRBJ1-1, with 8 nucleotides matching TRBD1. The germline gives CDR1 SGHRS, CDR2 YFSETQ. CDR3 length equals 14 residues. Trimming at V came to 4 bases and at J to 1 base, leaving 3 bases not matched to a gene. As DNA, the CDR3 is TGCGCCAGCAGCCGAGGGACAGGGAACACTGAAGCTTTCTTT. This encodes CASSRGTGNTEAFF.

This clone has only one observation. This chain uses TRBV5-1 with TRBJ2-7; unclear D gene. In germline, CDR1 is SGHRS, CDR2 YFSETQ. CDR3 size: 14 residues. V was shortened by 0 bases and J by 4 bases, with 11 bases between the two germline ends. The CDR3 sequence is CASSLAKGFYEQYF. The CDR3 coding sequence is TGCGCCAGCAGCTTGGCCAAGGGTTTTTACGAGCAGTACTTC.